One and the same sample provided the 26 T cell receptor beta chains below, sequenced in a study of blood T cell repertoires in COVID-19. The protocol was immunoSEQ multiplex PCR, while the TCRdb copy is restricted to in-frame clones and leaves out a portion. This table has tens of thousands of clones, approximately 79% appearing once. The material sequenced was peripheral blood. The receptors stem from a woman of 80 years or more with acute or convalescent COVID-19.

V usage is TRBV7-9 and J usage is TRBJ2-7; D might be TRBD2 (5 bases). This CDR3 has 12 amino acids. V lost 5 bases to trimming and J lost 3 bases, with 8 bases between them. Germline loops: CDR1 SEHNR, CDR2 FQNEAQ (reference sequence). In DNA form, the CDR3 reads TGTGCCAGCAGCCCAGCGGACTACGAGCAGTACTTC. Encoded protein: CASSPADYEQYF.

The chain has TRBV6-5 and TRBJ2-2, with D unresolved. The V gene lost 0 bases and the J gene lost 1 base, with 3 bases spanning the gap. The CDR3 totals 14 residues. The V gene's germline CDR1 is MNHEY and CDR2 SVGAGI. The CDR3 region is CASSYSRNTGELFF. The CDR3 DNA reads as TGTGCCAGCAGTTACTCTAGGAACACCGGGGAGCTGTTTTTT.

The sample holds one count of this clone. This rearrangement joins TRBV30 to TRBJ1-4; 9 bases match TRBD1. CDR3 size: 16 residues. With V trimmed by 3 bases and J by 0 bases, 5 bases remained unmatched. CDR1 and CDR2 (germline): GTSNPN, SVGIG (reference sequence). The CDR3 nucleotides are TGTGCCTGGAGGGGACAGGGAGTTGCAACTAATGAAAAACTGTTTTTT. Its translation is CAWRGQGVATNEKLFF.

J is TRBJ1-1 and V is TRBV5-1, with 8 bases matching TRBD1. Germline loops: CDR1 SGHRS, CDR2 YFSETQ. The CDR3 is 15 residues long. V trimming: 4 bases; J trimming: 4 bases; junction bases outside the gene matches: 9. DNA for the CDR3: TGCGCCAGCAGCAGAGCGACAGGGGCGAGCACTGAAGCTTTCTTT. Amino acids: CASSRATGASTEAFF.

The rearrangement joins TRBV6-5 to TRBJ2-1; 8 nucleotides align to TRBD1. V lost 1 base to trimming and J lost 5 bases; unmatched junction nucleotides: 7. CDR1 is MNHEY and CDR2 is SVGAGI in the germline V gene. This CDR3 is built from 16 residues. In nucleotides, the CDR3 is TGTGCCAGCAGTTACTTCCTAGGACAGGGCGACAATGAGCAGTTCTTC. This translates into CASSYFLGQGDNEQFF.

This chain uses TRBV6-4 with TRBJ1-1; D perhaps matches TRBD1 (6 bases). The CDR3 is made up of 14 amino acids. Trimming took 3 bases from V and 2 from J, leaving 10 bases between them. From germline, CDR1 is MRHNA and CDR2 SNTAGT. For the CDR3, the DNA is TGTGCCAGCAGTGAGGGCAGGGGAAACACTGAAGCTTTCTTT. It yields the protein CASSEGRGNTEAFF.

The chain couples TRBV12-3 or TRBV12-4 to TRBJ2-1; D is unresolved. Trimming removed 3 bases from V and 9 bases from J, with 12 bases in between. This CDR3 spans 13 amino acids. The CDR3 DNA follows: TGTGCCAGCAGTTTCCTAGACTCGGGTGAGCAGTTCTTC. This translates into CASSFLDSGEQFF.

In its sample, this clone was seen once. The gene calls are TRBV28 and TRBJ1-5; no reliable D call. The germline gives CDR1 MDHEN, CDR2 SYDVKM. Trimming left V 6 bases short and J 6 bases short, with 12 bases between. The CDR3 runs 13 residues. CDR3 sequence: CASSPTGFQPQHF. The CDR3 DNA is TGTGCCAGCAGCCCAACGGGGTTTCAGCCCCAGCATTTT.

This chain links TRBV4-1 with TRBJ2-3; TRBD2 matches at 9 bases. J lost 4 bases, V lost 0 bases, and 5 bases had no gene match. From germline, CDR1 is MGHRA and CDR2 YSYEKL. This CDR3 comprises 16 residues. CDR3 nucleotides: TGCGCCAGCAGCCAAGATGAGGCGGGAGGGGCAGATACGCAGTATTTT. It yields the protein CASSQDEAGGADTQYF.

The rearrangement links TRBV7-9 to TRBJ2-5; 12 positions agree with TRBD2. This CDR3 has 14 amino acids. Germline CDR1 is SEHNR and CDR2 is FQNEAQ (reference sequence). The junction had 0 bases not matched to a gene; V was cut back by 2 bases and J by 5 bases. CDR3 protein: CASSLLAGGETQYF. CDR3 sequence (DNA): TGTGCCAGCAGCTTACTAGCGGGAGGGGAGACCCAGTACTTC.

The gene calls are TRBV7-7 and TRBJ1-1, with TRBD1 as a possible D gene (6 bases). This CDR3 is 13 amino acids long. V was shortened by 5 bases and J by 2 bases, with 9 bases between the two germline ends. Germline V lookup: CDR1 SSHAT, CDR2 FNYEAQ (reference sequence). The chain's CDR3 is CASSLDSNTEAFF. Written as DNA, the CDR3 is TGTGCCAGCAGCCTGGACAGTAACACTGAAGCTTTCTTT.

The rearrangement joins TRBV12-3 or TRBV12-4 to TRBJ1-1, with D maybe TRBD1 (6 bases). The CDR3 loop spans 13 amino acids. V dropped 6 bases and J dropped 11 bases, with 19 bases sitting between them. DNA of the CDR3: TGTGCCAGCAGCCTCACAGGGCCACGGGCTGCTTTCTTT. Its translation: CASSLTGPRAAFF.

As DNA, the CDR3 is TGTGCCACCAGCGACCGGGGACTAGCGGGACCCGATGAGCAGTTCTTC. Its protein is CATSDRGLAGPDEQFF. J is TRBJ2-1 and V is TRBV15; 13 positions match TRBD2. Germline CDR1 reads LNHNV; CDR2 reads YYDKDF (reference sequence). This CDR3 region has 16 residues. The V and J ends lost 5 bases and 8 bases, in that order; junction bases with no gene match: 9.

The J gene is TRBJ1-1, the V gene TRBV5-4; D is uncertain. The CDR3 sequence is 14 residues long. Germline assignment: CDR1 SGHNT and CDR2 YYREEE (reference sequence). V was clipped by 5 bases and J by 5 bases, with 16 bases between them. CDR3 residues: CASRPTRRATEAFF. Here the CDR3 DNA reads TGTGCCAGCAGACCCACCCGTCGTGCGACTGAAGCTTTCTTT.

The rearrangement joins TRBV5-1 to TRBJ1-1; 8 nucleotides line up with TRBD1. After removal of 4 bases from V and 2 bases from J, the junction contained 13 bases not matched to a gene. Germline V CDR1 and CDR2: SGHRS, YFSETQ. The CDR3 is made up of 17 amino acids. Here the CDR3 DNA reads TGCGCCAGCAGCCGAACCGGGACAGGCTTATTAAACACTGAAGCTTTCTTT. Translated: CASSRTGTGLLNTEAFF.

This rearrangement joins TRBV5-1 to TRBJ2-1; possibly TRBD2 for D (5 bases). The CDR3 is 16 residues long. In germline, CDR1 is SGHRS, CDR2 YFSETQ. Trimming pared 0 bases from V and 4 bases from J, leaving 14 bases between. CDR3 region: CASSLDPHGEYNEQFF. In DNA form, the CDR3 reads TGCGCCAGCAGCTTGGATCCCCACGGGGAGTACAATGAGCAGTTCTTC. Filled out from reference TRBV5-1 and TRBJ2-1, the complete variable domain reads KAGVTQTPRYLIKTRGQQVTLSCSPISGHRSVSWYQQTPGQGLQFLFEYFSETQRNKGNFPGRFSGRQFSNSRSEMNVSTLELGDSALYLCASSLDPHGEYNEQFFGPGTRLTVL.

The chain joins TRBV11-2 to TRBJ2-7; the match to TRBD1 covers 9 bases. Per the germline V gene, CDR1 is SGHAT and CDR2 is FQNNGV. J gave up 3 bases and V 2 bases, and 2 bases lay outside the gene matches. The CDR3 has 14 amino acids. CDR3 nucleotides: TGTGCCAGCAGCTTACCGGGACAGGGCTACGAGCAGTACTTC. This sequence encodes CASSLPGQGYEQYF.

The rearrangement uses TRBV28 and TRBJ1-2; a possible D gene is TRBD1 (5 bases). Trimming stripped 5 bases from V and 2 bases from J, with 27 bases between. This CDR3 region has 19 residues. The germline V gene has CDR1 MDHEN and CDR2 SYDVKM. As DNA, the CDR3 is TGTGCCAGCAGTGCCCAATTACAGGAATTGCTTACCCTCAACTATGGCTACACCTTC. It codes for CASSAQLQELLTLNYGYTF.

The chain employs TRBV6-2 or TRBV6-3 and TRBJ2-2; TRBD2 matches at 11 bases. This CDR3 has 20 amino acids. Germline V gene data show CDR1 as MNHEY and CDR2 as SVGEGT. V lost 2 bases, J lost 1 base, and 12 bases stayed unmatched. CDR3 residues: CASSYPRRHGLAGNTGELFF. In DNA form, the CDR3 reads TGTGCCAGCAGTTACCCGCGCCGCCATGGACTAGCGGGGAACACCGGGGAGCTGTTTTTT.

This chain links TRBV4-1 with TRBJ2-2; maybe TRBD1 (5 bases). CDR3 length: 12 amino acids. CDR1 is MGHRA, CDR2 YSYEKL, per germline. V lost 3 bases and J 8 bases, leaving 7 bases between the germline ends. The CDR3 spells CASSHSGGELFF. DNA of the CDR3: TGCGCCAGCAGCCACTCAGGGGGGGAGCTGTTTTTT.

The V and J genes are TRBV7-9 and TRBJ2-5; 9 bases map to TRBD2. From germline, CDR1 is SEHNR and CDR2 FQNEAQ (reference sequence). CDR3 length: 14 amino acids. The J segment lost 5 bases and the V segment lost 6 bases, leaving 7 bases of the junction unmatched. In nucleotides, the CDR3 is TGTGCCAGCAGGGGAGCGGGAGGAGGGGAGACCCAGTACTTC. Its translation is CASRGAGGGETQYF.

This chain links TRBV14 with TRBJ2-3; D is uncertain. The CDR3 contains 13 residues. Germline-derived CDR1 and CDR2 are SGHDN and FVKESK. V was clipped by 0 bases and J by 3 bases, with 4 bases between them. The CDR3 here is CASSQDLTDTQYF. CDR3 DNA: TGTGCCAGCAGCCAAGATCTGACAGATACGCAGTATTTT.

The rearrangement uses TRBV6-6 and TRBJ1-2; D might be TRBD1 (5 bases). With 2 bases removed from V and 2 bases from J, the gap between germline ends came to 15 bases. This CDR3 contains 16 residues. Germline CDR1 and CDR2: MNHNY and SVGAGI (reference sequence). Here the CDR3 reads CASSYPLIRANYGYTF. The DNA for the CDR3 is TGTGCCAGCAGTTACCCCCTTATCAGGGCCAACTATGGCTACACCTTC.

CDR3 DNA sequence: TGTGCCAGTAGTATTGGCGGGAGAACCTACAATGAGCAGTTCTTC. Its protein is CASSIGGRTYNEQFF. The rearrangement uses TRBV19 and TRBJ2-1, with TRBD2 identical over 7 bases. This CDR3 is built from 15 residues. Germline CDR1 reads LNHDA; CDR2 reads SQIVND (reference sequence). V shed 3 bases and J 2 bases; nucleotides not matched to a gene: 4.

The chain employs TRBV7-2 and TRBJ1-5, with D perhaps TRBD1 (5 bases). This CDR3 is built from 15 residues. The germline V gene has CDR1 SGHTA and CDR2 FQGNSA. V lost 1 base and J lost 2, with 9 bases in between. This CDR3 reads CASSLGLGGNQPQHF. The CDR3, as DNA: TGTGCCAGCAGCTTAGGGTTAGGGGGCAATCAGCCCCAGCATTTT.

This chain connects TRBV5-8 to TRBJ2-4; possibly TRBD1 for D (5 bases). V lost 0 bases, J lost 0 bases, and 16 bases lay in between. Germline V gene sequence: CDR1 SGHTS, CDR2 YDEGEE. This CDR3 is built from 18 residues. CDR3 protein: CASSLGQLIDLAKNIQYF. In DNA, the CDR3 is TGTGCCAGCAGCTTGGGACAGCTTATAGACTTAGCCAAAAACATTCAGTACTTC. The entire variable domain, with the rest obtained from reference TRBV5-8 and TRBJ2-4, is as follows: EAGVTQSPTHLIKTRGQQATLRCSPISGHTSVYWYQQALGLGLQFLLWYDEGEERNRGNFPPRFSGRQFPNYSSELNVNALELEDSALYLCASSLGQLIDLAKNIQYFGAGTRLSVL.